The entry below describes one T cell receptor beta chain. The antigen is not known. V was pared by 5 bases and J by 1 base, with 5 bases between. This CDR3 is built from 12 residues. Looked up from germline, CDR1 is ENHRY and CDR2 is SYGVKD. As to time point: recipient sample about 28 days before transplant, after cytoreduction. Repertoires were generated with immunoSEQ multiplex PCR, while TCRdb's copy carries only in-frame clones and drops some. The top ten clones hold over 1.5% of a sample with some 27,000 clones, approximately 82% of them seen once. These data originate in a study of T cell clonotyping in hematopoietic cell transplantation. Across the whole study: Recipient samples before transplant were obtained post-cytoreduction. Study-level findings and limits: Few recipient clonotypes overlapped donors; over 97% were de novo at given depth.

The rearrangement links TRBV10-3 to TRBJ1-1; D gene ambiguous. The sequences come from peripheral blood mononuclear cells, collected before stem cell transplant. This clonotype originated in a man between 35 and 55 years old with acute myeloid leukemia. Some clones in this sample may be carry-over from other donors' samples. The CDR3: CAISSTNTEAFF. The CDR3, as DNA: TGTGCCATCAGTAGCACGAACACTGAAGCTTTCTTT.